This T cell receptor beta chain came from a study of T cell responses to AZD1222 COVID-19 vaccine (dated by TCRdb to about 2021). General notes on the study: TCR sequencing was performed for roughly 240 trial participants, of whom approximately 200 were given two doses of AZD1222 and approximately 26 were given two doses of MenACWY control vaccine. Trial participants were enrolled into age subgroups of 18-55, 56-69 and 70-plus years, which contained about 150, 28 and 57 TCR-sequenced participants, respectively. What the research found in general, with its limitations: Conclusions about previously exposed vaccinees are limited, since just five or six AZD1222 recipients were seropositive for SARS-CoV-2 at baseline. Most participants were white British and females outnumbered males, and the authors suggested that clonal diversity may have been underestimated. Because no samples from the day 14 peak response were available, repertoires could be characterized only after the peak T cell response. Epitopes outside the regions mutated in the B.1.351 and B.1.1.7 variants were reportedly recognized by nearly half of the unique spike-specific TCRs. The vaccine-associated CD4 TCRs covered the entire spike protein, and the dominant responses fell in regions 160-218 and 743-854. After two AZD1222 doses, spike-specific TCR breadth and depth were significantly higher than at day 0 and than in MenACWY recipients. In the small 56-69-year group, the increase in depth fell short of significance, most likely because of low power.

The sample's time point label, decoded: baseline before first vaccination. The treatment or condition label on this specimen signifies: meningococcal conjugate vaccine given as trial control. The vaccinee samples were drawn from two UK trials, COV001 and COV002, one of which was a single-blind randomized controlled phase 2/3 trial testing AZD1222 (ChAdOx1 nCoV-19) in healthy adults. Trial participant PBMC samples were collected at day 0 and day 28 after the second dose for TCRbeta chain sequencing. The CDR3 regions of human TCRbeta chains were analyzed by immunosequencing. In the source study's methods: TCRs in the repertoires were matched against a reference library of SARS-CoV-2-specific TCRs that had been generated with the MIRA antigen-specificity platform. Breadth was defined as the fraction of unique TCRs that were SARS-CoV-2-associated. Depth was defined as the fraction of total T cells that were SARS-CoV-2-associated. Using the MIRA data, each spike-specific TCR was mapped to the spike region that the TCR reacts to and placed in a CD4 or CD8 class. Log10-transformed breadth and depth values were compared by one-way ANOVA with Sidak's multiple comparisons tests. What TCRdb holds here is the immuneACCESS table cut down to in-frame rearrangements. Part of the clones is not present; checked against another copy, under half of the missing clones reflect an unresolved V gene, and the others are unexplained. The V and J calls and the clone size are those of that table, but D and trimming were determined from the DNA. The sample data list 200,000 to 250,000 clones, and roughly 91% of these were observed just once. The leading ten clones occupy 0.9% to 1.1% of the sample.

To note about this clone: The target of this receptor is not known. Base-call qualities are not available, and no considerably larger clone is one nucleotide away.

The CDR3 spans 16 residues, from the cysteine through the phenylalanine. Of the read, only the CDR3 DNA is kept; its 48 bases are in frame from base 1. The germline V gene (reference sequence) provides CDR1 SEHNR and CDR2 FQNEAQ. V loses 2 bases at its end and J loses 0 bases; junction bases beyond the gene matches: 7. This receptor was taken from an adult in good health. Specimen: peripheral blood, collected on day 0 of MenACWY control vaccination. The sequence is built from TRBV7-9 and TRBJ2-7, and TRBD1 matches 7 of the central bases. The CDR3 protein is CASSLPDRESSYEQYF. The nucleotide sequence reads as follows: TGTGCCAGCAGCTTACCAGACAGGGAGAGCTCCTACGAGCAGTACTTC.